One sample yielded the 3 T cell receptor beta chains listed below, sequenced in a study of Ad26.COV2.S vaccination and SARS-CoV-2 variants. Method: immunoSEQ multiplex PCR; TCRdb's copy keeps in-frame clones and lacks some. This table holds about 370,000 clones, 70% to 90% found once. Treatment reported: some 19 received Ad26.COV2.S at low or high dose, single or two shots; several received placebo; per-sample allocation not given. Collection of the samples took place on day 63 after the first injection of vaccine or placebo. Material: peripheral blood, obtained in a trial of Ad26.COV2.S vaccine versus placebo. These receptors were obtained from a person between 18 and 65 years old who received the Ad26.COV2.S COVID-19 vaccine or a placebo.

The chain employs TRBV5-5 and TRBJ2-4; 7 bases are a match to TRBD1. Germline V gives CDR1 SGHKS, CDR2 YYEKEE (reference sequence). The CDR3 totals 14 residues. V lost 5 bases, J lost 6 bases, and 8 bases stayed unmatched. The CDR3 DNA is TGTGCCAGCAGACGGCAGGGGGATGGAAACATTCAGTACTTC. Its protein is CASRRQGDGNIQYF.

The V and J genes are TRBV6-6 and TRBJ1-4; D is unresolved. The germline V gene has CDR1 MNHNY and CDR2 SVGAGI (reference sequence). Trimming stripped 6 bases from V and 5 bases from J, with 13 bases between. CDR3 length: 14 residues. The CDR3 loop reads CASSSTGGNEKLFF. In nucleotides, the CDR3 is TGTGCCAGCAGCAGCACCGGTGGAAATGAAAAACTGTTTTTT.

As to this clone: Other DNA sequences within the sample encode an identical CDR3. The genes are TRBV30 and TRBJ2-7; 10 nucleotides match TRBD2. After removal of 3 bases from V and 4 bases from J, the junction contained 3 bases not matched to a gene. Germline assignment: CDR1 GTSNPN and CDR2 SVGIG (reference sequence). The CDR3 contains 13 residues. The CDR3 DNA follows: TGTGCCTGGAGACTAGCGGGATCGTACGAGCAGTACTTC. Translating gives CAWRLAGSYEQYF.